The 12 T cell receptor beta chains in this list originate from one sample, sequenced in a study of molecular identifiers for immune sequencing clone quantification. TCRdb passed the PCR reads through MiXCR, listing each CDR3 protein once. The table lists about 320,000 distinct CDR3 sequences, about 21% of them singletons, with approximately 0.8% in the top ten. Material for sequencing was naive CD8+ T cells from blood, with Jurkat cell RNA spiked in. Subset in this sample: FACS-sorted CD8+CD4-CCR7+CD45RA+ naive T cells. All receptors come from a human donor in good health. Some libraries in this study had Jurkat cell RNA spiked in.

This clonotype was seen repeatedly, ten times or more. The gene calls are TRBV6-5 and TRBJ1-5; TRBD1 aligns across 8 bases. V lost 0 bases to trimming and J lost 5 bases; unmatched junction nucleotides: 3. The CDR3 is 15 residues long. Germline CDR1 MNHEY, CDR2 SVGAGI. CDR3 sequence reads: CASSYSTGVDQPQHF. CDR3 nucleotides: TGTGCCAGCAGTTACTCGACAGGGGTTGATCAGCCCCAGCATTTT.

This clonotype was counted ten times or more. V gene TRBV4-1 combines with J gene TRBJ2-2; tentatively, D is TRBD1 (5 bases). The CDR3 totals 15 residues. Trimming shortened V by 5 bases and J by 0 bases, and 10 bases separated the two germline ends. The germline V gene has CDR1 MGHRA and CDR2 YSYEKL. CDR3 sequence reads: CASSLGVPNTGELFF. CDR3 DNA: TGCGCCAGCAGCTTAGGGGTCCCGAACACCGGGGAGCTGTTTTTT.

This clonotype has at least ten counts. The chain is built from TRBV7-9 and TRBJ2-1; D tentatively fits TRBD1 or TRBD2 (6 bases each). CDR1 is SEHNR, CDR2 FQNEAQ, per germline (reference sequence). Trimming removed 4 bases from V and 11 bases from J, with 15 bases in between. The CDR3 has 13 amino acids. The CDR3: CASSSSVQGKQFF. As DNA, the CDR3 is TGTGCCAGCAGCTCTAGCGTGCAGGGGAAGCAGTTCTTC.

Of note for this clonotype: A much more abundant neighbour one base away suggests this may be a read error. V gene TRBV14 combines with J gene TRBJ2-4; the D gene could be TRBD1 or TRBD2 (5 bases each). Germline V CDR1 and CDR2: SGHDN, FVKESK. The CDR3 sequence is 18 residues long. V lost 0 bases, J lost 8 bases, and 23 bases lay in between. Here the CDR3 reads CASSQELPGAQPIYIQYF. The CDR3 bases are TGTGCCAGCAGCCAAGAACTCCCCGGGGCTCAACCTATTTACATTCAGTACTTC.

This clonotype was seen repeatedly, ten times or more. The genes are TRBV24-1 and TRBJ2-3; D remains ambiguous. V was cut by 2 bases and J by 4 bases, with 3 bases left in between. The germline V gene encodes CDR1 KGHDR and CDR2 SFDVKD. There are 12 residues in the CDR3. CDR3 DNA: TGTGCCACCAGTGATTGGTCAGATACGCAGTATTTT. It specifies CATSDWSDTQYF.

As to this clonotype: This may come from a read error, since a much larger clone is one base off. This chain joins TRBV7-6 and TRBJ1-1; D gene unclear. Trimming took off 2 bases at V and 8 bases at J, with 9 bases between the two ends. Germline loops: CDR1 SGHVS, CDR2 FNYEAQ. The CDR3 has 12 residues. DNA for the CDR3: TGTGCCAGCAGCTTATTGTCTGTCGAAGCTTTCTTT. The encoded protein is CASSLLSVEAFF.

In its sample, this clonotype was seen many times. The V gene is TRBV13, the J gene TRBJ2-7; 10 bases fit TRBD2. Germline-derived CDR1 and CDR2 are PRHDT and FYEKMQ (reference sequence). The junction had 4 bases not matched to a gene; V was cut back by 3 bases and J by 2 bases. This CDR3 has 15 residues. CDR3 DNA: TGTGCCAGCAGCTTCCCGAGCGGGGGGGCCTACGAGCAGTACTTC. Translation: CASSFPSGGAYEQYF.

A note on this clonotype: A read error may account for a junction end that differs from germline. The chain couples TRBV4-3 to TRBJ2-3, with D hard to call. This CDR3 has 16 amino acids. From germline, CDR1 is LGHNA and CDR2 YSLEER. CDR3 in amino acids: CASSQDRLARTDAQYF. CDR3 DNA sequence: TGCGCCAGCAGCCAAGATCGACTGGCCCGCACAGATGCGCAGTATTTT.

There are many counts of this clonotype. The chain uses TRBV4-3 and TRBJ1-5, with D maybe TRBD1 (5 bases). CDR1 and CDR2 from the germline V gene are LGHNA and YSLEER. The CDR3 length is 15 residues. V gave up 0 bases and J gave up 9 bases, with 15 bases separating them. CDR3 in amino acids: CASSQDRQGGRPQHF. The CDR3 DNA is TGCGCCAGCAGCCAAGATCGGCAGGGTGGACGGCCCCAGCATTTT.

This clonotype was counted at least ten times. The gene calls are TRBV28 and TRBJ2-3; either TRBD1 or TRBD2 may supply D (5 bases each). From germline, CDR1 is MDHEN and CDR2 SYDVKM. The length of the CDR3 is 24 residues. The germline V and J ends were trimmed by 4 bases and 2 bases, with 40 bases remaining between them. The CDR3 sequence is CASSSPPPGRGSSRNGENTDTQYF. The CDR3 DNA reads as TGTGCCAGCAGTTCCCCTCCCCCGGGACGAGGTTCAAGCAGAAACGGAGAGAACACAGATACGCAGTATTTT.

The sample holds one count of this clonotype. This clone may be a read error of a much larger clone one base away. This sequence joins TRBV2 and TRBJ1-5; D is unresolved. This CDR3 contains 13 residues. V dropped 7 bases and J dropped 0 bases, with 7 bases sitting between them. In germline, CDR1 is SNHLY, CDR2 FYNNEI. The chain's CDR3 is CASIVSSNQPQHF. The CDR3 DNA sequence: TGTGCCAGCATTGTGTCTAGCAATCAGCCCCAGCATTTT.

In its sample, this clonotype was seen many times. The CDR3 protein is CSVEATEANTGELFF. CDR3 in DNA: TGCAGCGTTGAAGCGACAGAAGCGAACACCGGGGAGCTGTTTTTT. This chain links TRBV29-1 with TRBJ2-2; D possibly corresponds to TRBD1 (5 bases). This CDR3 spans 15 amino acids. The V and J ends lost 1 base and 0 bases respectively, with 9 bases between them. The germline gives CDR1 SQVTM, CDR2 ANQGSEA.